The 20 T cell receptor beta chains given below trace back to one sample, sequenced in a study of blood T cell repertoires in COVID-19. Measured with immunoSEQ multiplex PCR; TCRdb has only the in-frame clones, and not every one. Seen here are roughly 230,000 clones, 75% to 85% observed once, and the top ten hold around 6%. The source material was peripheral blood. The source of these receptors is a human donor in a cohort sampled during active COVID-19.

The chain couples TRBV19 to TRBJ2-1; the D gene is possibly TRBD2 (5 bases). Germline CDR1 reads LNHDA; CDR2 reads SQIVND (reference sequence). Trimming cost V 4 bases and J 7 bases, with 8 bases left between them. This CDR3 is built from 12 residues. CDR3: CASSTRVNEQFF. The CDR3 DNA is TGTGCCAGTAGTACGAGGGTTAATGAGCAGTTCTTC. The full variable domain, rest sourced from reference TRBV19 and TRBJ2-1, is DGGITQSPKYLFRKEGQNVTLSCEQNLNHDAMYWYRQDPGQGLRLIYYSQIVNDFQKGDIAEGYSVSREKKESFPLTVTSAQKNPTAFYLCASSTRVNEQFFGPGTRLTVL.

V and J are TRBV9 and TRBJ2-3; the D is unclear. CDR1 is SGDLS, CDR2 YYNGEE, per germline. The CDR3 sequence is 12 residues long. The V end lost 3 bases, the J end lost 2 bases, and 4 bases lay between the germline ends. This CDR3 is CASSALTDTQYF. The CDR3 DNA reads as TGTGCCAGCAGCGCCCTCACAGATACGCAGTATTTT.

The chain combines TRBV7-2 with TRBJ2-1; TRBD2 agrees at 11 bases. The V and J ends lost 5 bases and 9 bases, in that order; junction bases with no gene match: 6. Germline lookup yields CDR1 SGHTA and CDR2 FQGNSA. CDR3 size: 14 residues. The chain's CDR3 is CASSKTGTSGEQFF. The CDR3 nucleotides are TGTGCCAGCAGCAAAACCGGGACTAGCGGTGAGCAGTTCTTC.

The CDR3 DNA reads TGTGCCAGCAGCCAGACCCCCCGGGGTCATGGCTACACCTTC. It encodes CASSQTPRGHGYTF. This sequence joins TRBV3-1 (or the pseudogene TRBV3-2) and TRBJ1-2; D ambiguous. Germline V gene data show CDR1 as LGHDT and CDR2 as YNNKEL (reference sequence). Trimming pared 3 bases from V and 6 bases from J, leaving 14 bases between. CDR3 length: 14 amino acids.

For the CDR3, the DNA is TGTGCCACCAGCAGAGGGGCTAGCGGGAGTTTCGAGCAGTACTTC. It yields the protein CATSRGASGSFEQYF. V is TRBV15 and J is TRBJ2-7, with TRBD2 matching 10 bases. This CDR3 contains 15 residues. After removal of 1 base from V and 6 bases from J, the junction contained 6 bases not matched to a gene. Germline lookup yields CDR1 LNHNV and CDR2 YYDKDF (reference sequence).

This sequence joins TRBV4-1 and TRBJ1-3; 10 bases are shared with TRBD1. This CDR3 region has 15 residues. Unmatched junction bases numbered 4, after V lost 3 bases and J lost 5 bases. Germline CDR1 reads MGHRA; CDR2 reads YSYEKL. CDR3 region: CASSHGTGDRNTIYF. The CDR3 DNA reads as TGCGCCAGCAGCCACGGGACAGGGGATAGAAACACCATATATTTT.

The CDR3 DNA is TGTGCCAGTAGTGGACAGGGGATAAATGAAAAACTGTTTTTT. It specifies CASSGQGINEKLFF. The chain couples TRBV19 to TRBJ1-4, with 9 bases identical to TRBD1. The CDR3 covers 14 residues. After removal of 5 bases from V and 5 bases from J, the junction contained 3 bases not matched to a gene. The germline gives CDR1 LNHDA, CDR2 SQIVND (reference sequence).

This clone was seen more than once but under ten times. The chain joins TRBV6-4 to TRBJ1-4; possible D gene TRBD1, 6 bases. The germline V gene encodes CDR1 MRHNA and CDR2 SNTAGT. V was pared by 5 bases and J by 8 bases, with 15 bases between. The CDR3 loop spans 14 amino acids. The CDR3 nucleotides are TGTGCCAGCAGTAGAACAGGGTGGTACGAAAAACTGTTTTTT. It yields the protein CASSRTGWYEKLFF.

The genes are TRBV2 and TRBJ2-5; 9 bases agree with TRBD1. CDR3 length: 13 amino acids. V shed 7 bases, J shed 4 bases, and the junction held 4 bases outside the gene matches. Germline V gene sequence: CDR1 SNHLY, CDR2 FYNNEI. The CDR3 here is CASKQGAGETQYF. The DNA of the CDR3 is TGTGCCAGCAAACAGGGGGCTGGAGAGACCCAGTACTTC.

V and J are TRBV21-1 and TRBJ2-7; the D call of TRBD1 is as the table states it, not checked on the DNA. TRBV21-1 is designated a pseudogene. The CDR3 length is 13 residues. CDR3 bases: TGTGCCAGCACCTTAGGACACGCCCACGAGCAGTACTTC. Amino acids: CASTLGHAHEQYF.

The chain links TRBV5-4 to TRBJ2-1; D is possibly TRBD1 (5 bases). Germline-derived CDR1 and CDR2 are SGHNT and YYREEE (reference sequence). Trimming removed 5 bases from V and 7 bases from J, with 16 bases in between. The CDR3 consists of 14 residues. The CDR3 loop reads CASRVQGVLNEQFF. The CDR3 nucleotides read TGTGCCAGCAGGGTCCAAGGGGTCTTGAATGAGCAGTTCTTC.

This rearrangement joins TRBV4-1 to TRBJ1-2, with 7 bases that match TRBD1. Germline-derived CDR1 and CDR2 are MGHRA and YSYEKL. With 1 base clipped from V and 7 bases from J, the junction kept 12 bases outside the gene matches. The CDR3 contains 16 residues. Here the CDR3 DNA reads TGCGCCAGCAGCCAAGCCCCGGGACAGACTGATCGTGGCTACACCTTC. It yields the protein CASSQAPGQTDRGYTF.

V gene TRBV3-1 (or the pseudogene TRBV3-2) combines with J gene TRBJ2-5, with TRBD2 matching over 13 bases. Trimming took 10 bases from V and 4 from J; bases not matched to a gene: 6. The CDR3 is 14 residues long. Germline CDR1 and CDR2: LGHDT and YNNKEL (reference sequence). The CDR3 reads CATTSGGAGETQYF. The CDR3 nucleotides are TGTGCCACCACTAGCGGGGGGGCGGGAGAGACCCAGTACTTC.

The V call is TRBV2, the J call TRBJ1-3; 7 nucleotides line up with TRBD1. This CDR3 comprises 17 residues. CDR1 is SNHLY and CDR2 is FYNNEI in the germline V gene. The V and J ends lost 5 bases and 0 bases, in that order; junction bases with no gene match: 10. CDR3 DNA sequence: TGTGCCAGCAGTCAGACAGGGTCGACTATCTCTGGAAACACCATATATTTT. It encodes CASSQTGSTISGNTIYF.

This clone has more than one count but fewer than ten. The chain is built from TRBV18 and TRBJ1-3, with TRBD1 as a possible D gene (5 bases). The CDR3 consists of 16 residues. Deletions cut 6 bases from V and 2 bases from J, with 17 bases between. Germline V gene lookup returns CDR1 KGHSH and CDR2 LQKENI. The CDR3 DNA reads TGTGCCAGCTCCCCGTCGCGGGAGGGGACTGGAAACACCATATATTTT. It yields the protein CASSPSREGTGNTIYF.

The chain is built from TRBV11-2 and TRBJ1-2, with TRBD1 matching over 7 bases. V dropped 5 bases and J dropped 8; count of bases not matched to a gene: 8. CDR1 is SGHAT, CDR2 FQNNGV, per germline. The length of the CDR3 is 13 residues. The CDR3 spells CASSPRDSLGYTF. As DNA, the CDR3 is TGTGCCAGCAGCCCCCGGGACAGCTTGGGCTACACCTTC.

This clone was counted at least ten times. The chain has TRBV5-1 and TRBJ2-1; weak D call: TRBD1 (6 bases). Germline values: CDR1 SGHRS, CDR2 YFSETQ. V lost 3 bases and J 7 bases, leaving 8 bases between the germline ends. This CDR3 is 12 amino acids long. The CDR3 spells CASSSQGNEQFF. The CDR3 DNA follows: TGCGCCAGCAGCTCCCAGGGGAATGAGCAGTTCTTC.

The chain has TRBV28 and TRBJ2-1; TRBD2 aligns across 7 bases. Germline V gives CDR1 MDHEN, CDR2 SYDVKM. The V and J ends lost 7 bases and 0 bases, in that order; junction bases with no gene match: 6. The CDR3 totals 15 residues. In DNA form, the CDR3 reads TGTGCCAGCACCAAAAGCGGGATCTCCTACAATGAGCAGTTCTTC. This encodes CASTKSGISYNEQFF.

The gene calls are TRBV30 and TRBJ2-7, with D perhaps TRBD1 (6 bases). Germline values: CDR1 GTSNPN, CDR2 SVGIG (reference sequence). This CDR3 comprises 13 residues. V was cut by 2 bases and J by 5 bases, with 13 bases left in between. The CDR3 coding sequence is TGTGCCTGGAGTCCCGGACAGACCAACGAGCAGTACTTC. Protein: CAWSPGQTNEQYF. Supplemented by reference TRBV30 and TRBJ2-7, the full variable domain reads SQTIHQWPATLVQPVGSPLSLECTVEGTSNPNLYWYRQAAGRGLQLLFYSVGIGQISSEVPQNLSASRPQDRQFILSSKKLLLSDSGFYLCAWSPGQTNEQYFGPGTRLTVT.

This sequence joins TRBV19 and TRBJ1-1, with 9 bases fitting TRBD1. Trimming removed 5 bases from V and 4 bases from J; junction bases left unmatched: 5. The CDR3 extends over 14 amino acids. Germline V gives CDR1 LNHDA, CDR2 SQIVND (reference sequence). The DNA for the CDR3 is TGTGCCAGTAGTTTGACAGGGGGTGGCACTGAAGCTTTCTTT. The encoded protein is CASSLTGGGTEAFF.